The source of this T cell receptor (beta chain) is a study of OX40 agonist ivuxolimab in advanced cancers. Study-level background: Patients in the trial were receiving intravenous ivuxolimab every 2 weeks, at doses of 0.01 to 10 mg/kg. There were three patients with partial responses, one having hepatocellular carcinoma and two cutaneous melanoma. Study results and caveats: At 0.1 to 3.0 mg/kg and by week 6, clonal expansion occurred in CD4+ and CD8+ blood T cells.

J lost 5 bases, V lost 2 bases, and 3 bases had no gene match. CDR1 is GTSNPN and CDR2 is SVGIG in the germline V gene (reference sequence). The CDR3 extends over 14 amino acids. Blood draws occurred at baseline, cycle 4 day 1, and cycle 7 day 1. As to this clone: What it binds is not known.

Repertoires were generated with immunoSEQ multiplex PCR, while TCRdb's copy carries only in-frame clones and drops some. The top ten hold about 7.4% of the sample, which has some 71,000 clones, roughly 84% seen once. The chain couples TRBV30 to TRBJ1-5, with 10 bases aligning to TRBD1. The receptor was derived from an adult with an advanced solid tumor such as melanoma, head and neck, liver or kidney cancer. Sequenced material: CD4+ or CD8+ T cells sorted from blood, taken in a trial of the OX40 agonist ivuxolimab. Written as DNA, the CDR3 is TGTGCCTGGAGTTTCGGACAGGGGGATCAGCCCCAGCATTTT. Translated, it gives CAWSFGQGDQPQHF.